The 19 T cell receptor beta chains given below trace back to one sample, sequenced in a study of spatial heterogeneity in lung cancer. These receptors have no known antigen. TCRdb reprocessed the 5' RACE reads via MiXCR and lists one record per CDR3 protein. The profile shows 20,000 to 30,000 distinct CDR3 sequences, under 9.5% of them singletons. Time point reported: sample taken at primary tumor resection. General observations from the study: Expanded alpha and beta TCR counts within tumors tracked tumor mutation counts.

The starting material was lung tumor tissue, obtained at surgery. Receptors originate from a male donor with early-stage non-small cell lung cancer.

The V gene is TRBV20-1, the J gene TRBJ2-7; tentatively, D is TRBD1 (6 bases). CDR3 size: 14 residues. Germline V gives CDR1 DFQATT, CDR2 SNEGSKA (reference sequence). The ends were cut back, 6 bases at V and 6 bases at J, with 21 bases in the middle. The CDR3 DNA is TGCAGTGCGGGAGCTTCCGGGACACTCCTCGAGCAGTACTTC. Its translation: CSAGASGTLLEQYF.

V gene TRBV11-1 combines with J gene TRBJ1-1; the D is unclear. CDR1 is SGHAT and CDR2 is FQDESV in the germline V gene (reference sequence). The CDR3 contains 14 residues. Trimming took off 5 bases at V and 7 bases at J, with 17 bases between the two ends. The CDR3: CASSLIPDGGEAFF. Written as DNA, the CDR3 is TGTGCCAGCAGCCTTATTCCGGACGGAGGTGAAGCTTTCTTT.

This clonotype was counted at least ten times. The V and J genes are TRBV11-1 and TRBJ1-5; 8 bases line up with TRBD1. With 5 bases clipped from V and 5 bases from J, the junction kept 8 bases outside the gene matches. The CDR3 covers 15 residues. Germline CDR1 and CDR2: SGHAT and FQDESV (reference sequence). The CDR3 reads CASSLDRVLYQPQHF. DNA for the CDR3: TGTGCCAGCAGCCTGGACAGGGTTTTATATCAGCCCCAGCATTTT. The whole variable domain, filled in from reference TRBV11-1 and TRBJ1-5, reads EAEVAQSPRYKITEKSQAVAFWCDPISGHATLYWYRQILGQGPELLVQFQDESVVDDSQLPKDRFSAERLKGVDSTLKIQPAELGDSAMYLCASSLDRVLYQPQHFGDGTRLSIL.

In its sample, this clonotype was seen many times. The rearrangement uses TRBV10-3 and TRBJ2-3, with 11 bases lining up with TRBD2. This CDR3 comprises 17 residues. After removal of 0 bases from V and 5 bases from J, the junction contained 7 bases not matched to a gene. Germline CDR1 ENHRY, CDR2 SYGVKD. Here the CDR3 DNA reads TGTGCCATCAGTGAGTCAGTAGCGGGAGGGCCAGGAGATACGCAGTATTTT. Its protein is CAISESVAGGPGDTQYF.

This clonotype is medium-sized (0.01 to 0.1%). V usage is TRBV28 and J usage is TRBJ1-4; D remains ambiguous. V lost 4 bases, J lost 6 bases, and 15 bases lay in between. This CDR3 has 15 residues. The germline V gene encodes CDR1 MDHEN and CDR2 SYDVKM. CDR3 sequence reads: CASSSQTGGHEKLFF. The DNA of the CDR3 is TGTGCCAGCAGTTCACAGACCGGCGGGCATGAAAAACTGTTTTTT.

In this sample, this clonotype turned up many times. The chain combines TRBV20-1 with TRBJ2-7; a weak D match, TRBD2 (5 bases). Per the germline V gene, CDR1 is DFQATT and CDR2 is SNEGSKA (reference sequence). CDR3 length: 13 residues. The germline V and J ends were trimmed by 3 bases and 5 bases, with 14 bases remaining between them. The CDR3 DNA reads as TGCAGTGCTAGTGTTCCGGGGTTCCACGAGCAGTACTTC. Translated, it gives CSASVPGFHEQYF.

This clonotype appeared many times. V is TRBV30 and J is TRBJ2-5; D is possibly TRBD2 (6 bases). Germline-derived CDR1 and CDR2 are GTSNPN and SVGIG (reference sequence). The V end was cut by 0 bases, the J end by 5 bases, with 10 bases between. The CDR3 length is 13 residues. CDR3 nucleotide sequence: TGTGCCTGGAGTGTAGTCGCGGGGGAGACCCAGTACTTC. Residues: CAWSVVAGETQYF. Filled out from reference TRBV30 and TRBJ2-5, the complete variable domain reads SQTIHQWPATLVQPVGSPLSLECTVEGTSNPNLYWYRQAAGRGLQLLFYSVGIGQISSEVPQNLSASRPQDRQFILSSKKLLLSDSGFYLCAWSVVAGETQYFGPGTRLLVL.

This chain links TRBV4-1 with TRBJ2-1; TRBD2 agrees at 12 bases. Germline CDR1 MGHRA, CDR2 YSYEKL. There are 15 residues in the CDR3. The junction had 1 base not matched to a gene; V was cut back by 0 bases and J by 7 bases. CDR3 DNA: TGCGCCAGCAGCCAAGATCTAGCGGGAGGGAATGAGCAGTTCTTC. Amino acids: CASSQDLAGGNEQFF.

The rearrangement joins TRBV18 to TRBJ2-3, with 9 bases that match TRBD1. The CDR3 has 17 amino acids. The germline V gene has CDR1 KGHSH and CDR2 LQKENI. Unmatched junction bases numbered 5, after V lost 0 bases and J lost 1 base. CDR3 nucleotides: TGTGCCAGCTCACCACCTCAGGGACAGGGAGGCACAGATACGCAGTATTTT. Protein: CASSPPQGQGGTDTQYF.

Judged by abundance, this clonotype is medium-sized. The V and J genes are TRBV5-4 and TRBJ2-5, with D possibly matching TRBD1 (5 bases). There are 13 residues in the CDR3. Germline CDR1 and CDR2: SGHNT and YYREEE (reference sequence). The ends were cut back, 7 bases at V and 1 base at J, with 11 bases in the middle. In nucleotides, the CDR3 is TGTGCCAGCGGCCCAGGGATCCAAGAGACCCAGTACTTC. It translates to CASGPGIQETQYF.

The chain carries TRBV28 and TRBJ2-3; D gene unclear. CDR1 and CDR2 (germline): MDHEN, SYDVKM. The CDR3 has 13 amino acids. V lost 6 bases and J lost 0, with 7 bases in between. CDR3 protein: CASRKTSTDTQYF. DNA for the CDR3: TGTGCCAGCAGGAAGACTAGCACAGATACGCAGTATTTT.

The sample holds many counts of this clonotype. This chain uses TRBV20-1 with TRBJ2-7, with unresolved D. Germline CDR1 is DFQATT and CDR2 is SNEGSKA (reference sequence). The V gene lost 0 bases and the J gene lost 3 bases, with 12 bases spanning the gap. This CDR3 has 14 residues. The CDR3 DNA sequence: TGCAGTGCTAGAGATTTTGGTAGCAGCTACGAGCAGTACTTC. This sequence encodes CSARDFGSSYEQYF.

This clonotype has a count of ten or more. For the CDR3, the DNA is TGTGCCAGCAGCTTTGGGATACCTGATATGGATACGCAGTATTTT. Translated, it gives CASSFGIPDMDTQYF. This sequence joins TRBV7-2 and TRBJ2-3, with D unclear. CDR3 length: 15 residues. Germline loops: CDR1 SGHTA, CDR2 FQGNSA. The V end was cut by 3 bases, the J end by 6 bases, with 16 bases between.

This clonotype was recorded at least ten times. V and J are TRBV30 and TRBJ1-1; D is perhaps TRBD1 (6 bases). This CDR3 has 14 residues. Germline V gene sequence: CDR1 GTSNPN, CDR2 SVGIG (reference sequence). The V end was cut by 3 bases, the J end by 2 bases, with 13 bases between. CDR3 sequence (DNA): TGTGCCTGGAGCCTTACACAGGGTAACACTGAAGCTTTCTTT. This translates into CAWSLTQGNTEAFF.

The gene calls are TRBV7-2 and TRBJ2-7, with unresolved D. Germline V CDR1 and CDR2: SGHTA, FQGNSA. CDR3 length: 12 amino acids. V shed 4 bases and J shed 5 bases, with 9 bases lying between them. CDR3 sequence reads: CASSSVYNEQYF. CDR3 nucleotides: TGTGCCAGCAGCTCCGTCTATAACGAGCAGTACTTC.

At least ten counts were recorded for this clonotype. The chain joins TRBV7-2 to TRBJ2-5; no firm D call. This CDR3 region has 12 residues. The V end was cut by 2 bases, the J end by 5 bases, with 6 bases between. Germline-derived CDR1 and CDR2 are SGHTA and FQGNSA. CDR3 amino acids: CASSLPWETQYF. Written as DNA, the CDR3 is TGTGCCAGCAGCTTACCCTGGGAGACCCAGTACTTC.

This clonotype was seen a handful of times. This sequence joins TRBV7-8 and TRBJ2-7, with a possible D match to TRBD2 (6 bases). This CDR3 is built from 15 residues. Deletions cut 3 bases from V and 1 base from J, with 13 bases between. Germline V gene lookup returns CDR1 SGHVS and CDR2 FQNEAQ. The CDR3 coding sequence is TGTGCCAGCAGCTTTCAGGGTGGGGGGTCCTACGAGCAGTACTTC. This gives the protein CASSFQGGGSYEQYF.

This clonotype occurred many times. An end of the junction differs from the germline gene, which may be a read error. The chain recombines TRBV7-9 with TRBJ2-1; D may be TRBD1 (5 bases). Germline CDR1 and CDR2: SEHNR and FQNEAQ (reference sequence). The CDR3 totals 12 residues. The CDR3 DNA sequence: TGTGCCAGCAGCTTAGCTTCGAGACAGTCGACCTTC. It codes for CASSLASRQSTF.

This clonotype was seen at least ten times. The chain combines TRBV20-1 with TRBJ1-6, with D maybe TRBD1 (5 bases). V dropped 5 bases and J dropped 10 bases, with 12 bases sitting between them. Looked up from germline, CDR1 is DFQATT and CDR2 is SNEGSKA (reference sequence). This CDR3 region has 12 residues. CDR3 loop: CSAPQGVSPLHF. CDR3 bases: TGCAGTGCTCCCCAAGGGGTGTCACCCCTCCACTTT.